This T cell receptor (beta chain) was recorded in a study of shared clonotypes between healthy human individuals. The germline V and J ends were trimmed by 8 bases and 7 bases, with 14 bases remaining between them. The CDR3 has 13 residues. The V gene's germline CDR1 is MNHEY and CDR2 SVGAGI. Measured with immunoSEQ multiplex PCR; TCRdb has only the in-frame clones, and not every one. The repertoire holds approximately 2.5 million clones, with 93% as singletons. The V gene is TRBV6-5, the J gene TRBJ2-2, with no clear D. The sample taken for sequencing was naive CD4+ T cells from PBMCs. Documented subset: CD45RA+ positively selected. The receptor comes from a man younger than 30 in good health. Some clones in this sample may be carry-over from other donors' samples. The CDR3 spells CASENWYGGELFF. CDR3 sequence (DNA): TGTGCCAGCGAGAACTGGTACGGCGGGGAGCTGTTTTTT.